Presented here are 8 T cell receptor beta chains from one specimen sequenced in a study of T cell responses to AZD1222 COVID-19 vaccine. TCRdb keeps only in-frame clones here, not all; method: immunoSEQ multiplex PCR. This table holds about 140,000 clones. The sequenced sample consisted of peripheral blood. Source of these receptors: an adult in good health.

Written as DNA, the CDR3 is TGTGCCAGCAGTTTTGTCTACAGGGACTCCTATGGCTACACCTTC. Protein sequence: CASSFVYRDSYGYTF. The V call is TRBV28, the J call TRBJ1-2; tentative D call: TRBD1 (6 bases). The germline V gene has CDR1 MDHEN and CDR2 SYDVKM. Trimming took 3 bases from V and 4 from J, leaving 15 bases between them. The CDR3 loop spans 15 amino acids.

V is TRBV5-1 and J is TRBJ1-1, with 9 positions matching TRBD1. The ends lost 0 bases at V and 6 bases at J; junction bases unmatched: 6. CDR1 is SGHRS and CDR2 is YFSETQ in the germline V gene. The CDR3 has 15 residues. DNA of the CDR3: TGCGCCAGCAGCTTGGCCGCCGGGACAGGGCCTGAAGCTTTCTTT. Translating gives CASSLAAGTGPEAFF.

The rearrangement joins TRBV7-2 to TRBJ1-1; D is uncertain. This CDR3 is built from 13 residues. CDR1 is SGHTA and CDR2 is FQGNSA in the germline V gene. V lost 3 bases, J lost 6 bases, and 11 bases lay in between. The CDR3 DNA is TGTGCCAGCAGCTTGGGCGGGTTTTCTGAAGCTTTCTTT. The encoded protein is CASSLGGFSEAFF.

J is TRBJ1-1 and V is TRBV6-2 or TRBV6-3; D unresolved. The CDR3 loop spans 14 amino acids. CDR1 is MNHEY, CDR2 SVGEGT, per germline. The V end lost 2 bases, the J end lost 0 bases, and 7 bases lay between the germline ends. The CDR3 here is CASSYQYMNTEAFF. CDR3 coding DNA: TGTGCCAGCAGTTACCAGTACATGAACACTGAAGCTTTCTTT.

The genes are TRBV25-1 and TRBJ1-4, with 10 bases aligning to TRBD1. The length of the CDR3 is 18 residues. Germline trimming cut 3 bases from V and 0 bases from J; bases unmatched to any gene: 7. Germline V gives CDR1 MGHDK, CDR2 SYGVNS. In DNA form, the CDR3 reads TGTGCCAGCAGTGACTCGACAGGGGGCCACTCAACTAATGAAAAACTGTTTTTT. This gives the protein CASSDSTGGHSTNEKLFF.

The V call is TRBV29-1, the J call TRBJ2-1; weak D call: TRBD2 (5 bases). The germline V gene encodes CDR1 SQVTM and CDR2 ANQGSEA. This CDR3 contains 14 residues. The V and J ends lost 4 bases and 2 bases respectively, with 12 bases between them. CDR3 bases: TGCAGCGTTGTACCGGGGTCCCCCTACAATGAGCAGTTCTTC. This sequence encodes CSVVPGSPYNEQFF.

The rearrangement links TRBV3-1 (or the pseudogene TRBV3-2) to TRBJ1-2, with D perhaps matching TRBD1 (6 bases). CDR1 is LGHDT and CDR2 is YNNKEL in the germline V gene (reference sequence). The CDR3 is 14 residues long. V lost 0 bases and J lost 8, with 13 bases in between. In nucleotides, the CDR3 is TGTGCCAGCAGCCAAGATAGTACAGGGACCGGCTACACCTTC. Amino acid sequence: CASSQDSTGTGYTF.

The chain has TRBV11-3 and TRBJ1-1; D not resolved. The V end was cut by 3 bases, the J end by 1 base, with 6 bases between. Germline V gene data show CDR1 as SGHNT and CDR2 as YENEEA. CDR3 length: 13 amino acids. The CDR3 region is CASSFARNTEAFF. Written as DNA, the CDR3 is TGTGCCAGCAGCTTTGCCAGGAACACTGAAGCTTTCTTT. The full variable domain, in which reference TRBV11-3 and TRBJ1-1 provide the parts outside the CDR3, is EAGVVQSPRYKIIEKKQPVAFWCNPISGHNTLYWYLQNLGQGPELLIRYENEEAVDDSQLPKDRFSAERLKGVDSTLKIQPAELGDSAVYLCASSFARNTEAFFGQGTRLTVV.